One T cell receptor (beta chain) is described in this entry. Data came from immunoSEQ multiplex PCR; TCRdb stores just in-frame clones and leaves some out. The sample carries around 64,000 clones, just over 90% recorded once. This sample stems from a study of T cells after somatic rescue of genetic block. The specimen was peripheral blood mononuclear cells (PBMCs). The sequence was collected from a man aged 35 to 55.

CDR3 region: CASSSRDRGNQPQHF. In DNA, the CDR3 is TGCGCCAGCAGCTCCCGGGACAGGGGCAATCAGCCCCAGCATTTT. The chain employs TRBV4-3 and TRBJ1-5, with 9 bases identical to TRBD1. The CDR3 totals 15 residues. Per germline, CDR1 LGHNA and CDR2 YSLEER. The J segment lost 2 bases and the V segment lost 5 bases, leaving 4 bases of the junction unmatched.